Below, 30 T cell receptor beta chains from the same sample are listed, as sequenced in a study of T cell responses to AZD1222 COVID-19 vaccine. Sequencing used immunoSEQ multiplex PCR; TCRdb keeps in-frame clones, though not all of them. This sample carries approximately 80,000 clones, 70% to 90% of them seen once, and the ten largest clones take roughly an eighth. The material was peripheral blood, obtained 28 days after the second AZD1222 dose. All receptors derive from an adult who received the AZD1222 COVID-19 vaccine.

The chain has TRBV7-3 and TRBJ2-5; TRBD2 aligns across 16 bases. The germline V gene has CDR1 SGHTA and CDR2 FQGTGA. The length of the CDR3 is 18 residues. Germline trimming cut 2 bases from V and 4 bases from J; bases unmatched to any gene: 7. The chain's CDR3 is CASSLSGTSGRAPETQYF. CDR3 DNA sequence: TGTGCCAGCAGCTTATCCGGGACTAGCGGGAGGGCCCCAGAGACCCAGTACTTC.

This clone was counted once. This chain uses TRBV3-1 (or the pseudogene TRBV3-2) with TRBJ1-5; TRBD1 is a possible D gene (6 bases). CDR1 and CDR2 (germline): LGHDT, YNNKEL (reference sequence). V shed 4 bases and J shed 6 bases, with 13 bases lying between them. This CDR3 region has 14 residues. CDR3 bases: TGTGCCAGCAGCCTCACCAGGGGTGCTCAGCCCCAGCATTTT. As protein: CASSLTRGAQPQHF.

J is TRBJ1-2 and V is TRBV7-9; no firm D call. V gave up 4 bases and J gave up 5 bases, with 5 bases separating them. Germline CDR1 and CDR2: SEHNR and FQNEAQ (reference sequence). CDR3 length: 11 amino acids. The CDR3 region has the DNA TGTGCCAGCAGCTCTGGGTATGGCTACACCTTC. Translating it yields CASSSGYGYTF.

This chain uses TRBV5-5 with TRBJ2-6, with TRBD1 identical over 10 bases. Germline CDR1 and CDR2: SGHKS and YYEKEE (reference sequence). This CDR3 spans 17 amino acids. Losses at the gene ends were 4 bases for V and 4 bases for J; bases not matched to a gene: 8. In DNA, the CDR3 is TGTGCCAGCAGCGGGGACAGGGGAACGTCAGGGGCCAACGTCCTGACTTTC. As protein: CASSGDRGTSGANVLTF.

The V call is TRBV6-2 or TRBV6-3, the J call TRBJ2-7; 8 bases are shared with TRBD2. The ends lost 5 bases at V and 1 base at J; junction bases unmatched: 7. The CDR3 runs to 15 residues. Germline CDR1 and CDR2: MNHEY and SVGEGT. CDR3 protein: CASSPGLGGSYEQYV. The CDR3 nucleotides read TGTGCCAGCAGTCCGGGACTAGGGGGTTCCTACGAGCAGTACGTC.

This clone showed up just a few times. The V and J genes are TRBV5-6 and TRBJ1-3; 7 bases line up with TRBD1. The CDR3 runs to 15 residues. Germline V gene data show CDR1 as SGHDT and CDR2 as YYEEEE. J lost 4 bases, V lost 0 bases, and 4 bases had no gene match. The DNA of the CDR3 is TGTGCCAGCAGCTTGGGACAGGGTTACGGAAACACCATATATTTT. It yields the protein CASSLGQGYGNTIYF.

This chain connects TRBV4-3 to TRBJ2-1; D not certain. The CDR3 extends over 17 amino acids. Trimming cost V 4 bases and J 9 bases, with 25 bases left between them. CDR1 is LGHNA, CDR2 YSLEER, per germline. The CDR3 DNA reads TGCGCCAGCAGCCCAGGAACTCTAGTTCCGGTAGAAGGTGAGCAGTTCTTC. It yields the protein CASSPGTLVPVEGEQFF.

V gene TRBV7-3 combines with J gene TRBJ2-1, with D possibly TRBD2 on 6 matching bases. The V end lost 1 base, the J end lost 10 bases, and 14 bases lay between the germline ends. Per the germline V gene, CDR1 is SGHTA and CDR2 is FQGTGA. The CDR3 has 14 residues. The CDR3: CASSLSPTSFEQFF. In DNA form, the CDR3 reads TGTGCCAGCAGCTTAAGCCCAACTAGCTTCGAGCAGTTCTTC.

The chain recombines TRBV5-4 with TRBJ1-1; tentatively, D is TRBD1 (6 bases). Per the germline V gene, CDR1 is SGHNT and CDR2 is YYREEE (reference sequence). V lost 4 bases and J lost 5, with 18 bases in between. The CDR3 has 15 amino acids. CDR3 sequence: CASSTVGGRRTEAFF. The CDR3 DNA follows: TGTGCCAGCAGCACCGTGGGGGGGCGTAGGACTGAAGCTTTCTTT.

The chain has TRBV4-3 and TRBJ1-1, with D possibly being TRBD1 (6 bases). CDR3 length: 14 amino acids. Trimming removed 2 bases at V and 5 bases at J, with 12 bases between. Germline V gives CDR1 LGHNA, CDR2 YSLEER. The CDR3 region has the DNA TGCGCCAGCAGCCAATCCAAGGGGGGGACTGAAGCTTTCTTT. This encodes CASSQSKGGTEAFF.

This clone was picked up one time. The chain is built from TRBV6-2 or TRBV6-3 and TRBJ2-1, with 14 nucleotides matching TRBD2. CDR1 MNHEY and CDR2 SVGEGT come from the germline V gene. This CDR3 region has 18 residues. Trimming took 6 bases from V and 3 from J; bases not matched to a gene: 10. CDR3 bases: TGTGCCAGCAGCCCGACCGGGACTAGCGGGGGAGACTACAATGAGCAGTTCTTC. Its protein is CASSPTGTSGGDYNEQFF.

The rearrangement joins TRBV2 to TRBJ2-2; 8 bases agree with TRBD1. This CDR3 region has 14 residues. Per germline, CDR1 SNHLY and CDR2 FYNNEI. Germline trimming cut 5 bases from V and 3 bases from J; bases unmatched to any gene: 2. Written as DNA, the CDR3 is TGTGCCAGCAGTTCGGACAGGGACACCGGGGAGCTGTTTTTT. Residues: CASSSDRDTGELFF.

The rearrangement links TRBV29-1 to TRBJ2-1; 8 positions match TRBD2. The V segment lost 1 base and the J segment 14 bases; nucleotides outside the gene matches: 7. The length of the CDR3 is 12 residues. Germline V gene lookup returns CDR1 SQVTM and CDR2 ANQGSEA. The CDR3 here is CSVEGVGTSEFF. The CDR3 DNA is TGCAGCGTTGAAGGAGTAGGGACTAGTGAGTTCTTC.

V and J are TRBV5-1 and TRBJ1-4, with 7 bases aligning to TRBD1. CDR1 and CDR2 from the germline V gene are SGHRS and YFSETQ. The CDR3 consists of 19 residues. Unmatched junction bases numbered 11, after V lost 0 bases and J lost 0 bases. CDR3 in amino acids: CASSLGHKTGEATNEKLFF. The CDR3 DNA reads TGCGCCAGCAGCTTGGGCCACAAAACAGGGGAAGCAACTAATGAAAAACTGTTTTTT.

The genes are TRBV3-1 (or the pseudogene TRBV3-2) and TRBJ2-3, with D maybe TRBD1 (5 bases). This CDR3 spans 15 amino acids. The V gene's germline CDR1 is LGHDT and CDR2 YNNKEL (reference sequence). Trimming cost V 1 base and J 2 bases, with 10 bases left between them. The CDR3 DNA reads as TGTGCCAGCAGCCAAGGTTTGGGGCTCACAGATACGCAGTATTTT. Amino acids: CASSQGLGLTDTQYF.

The CDR3: CASSYSEDSPLHF. In nucleotides, the CDR3 is TGTGCCAGCAGTTACTCAGAGGATTCACCCCTCCACTTT. The J gene is TRBJ1-6, the V gene TRBV6-5; D is undetermined. The CDR3 loop spans 13 amino acids. The V end was cut by 0 bases, the J end by 8 bases, with 5 bases between. Germline CDR1 reads MNHEY; CDR2 reads SVGAGI.

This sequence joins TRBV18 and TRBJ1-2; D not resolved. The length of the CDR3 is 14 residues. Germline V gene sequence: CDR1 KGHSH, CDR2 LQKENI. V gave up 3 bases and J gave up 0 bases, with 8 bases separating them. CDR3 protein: CASSPDTSNYGYTF. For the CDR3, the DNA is TGTGCCAGCTCACCTGACACTTCTAACTATGGCTACACCTTC.

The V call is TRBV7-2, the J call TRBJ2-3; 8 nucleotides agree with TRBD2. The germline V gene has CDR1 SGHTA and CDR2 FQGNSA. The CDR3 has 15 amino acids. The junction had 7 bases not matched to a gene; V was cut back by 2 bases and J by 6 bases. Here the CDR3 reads CASSLMLSGGDTQYF. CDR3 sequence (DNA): TGTGCCAGCAGCTTAATGCTAAGCGGGGGTGATACGCAGTATTTT. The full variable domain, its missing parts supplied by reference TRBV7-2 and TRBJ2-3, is GAGVSQSPSNKVTEKGKDVELRCDPISGHTALYWYRQSLGQGLEFLIYFQGNSAPDKSGLPSDRFSAERTGGSVSTLTIQRTQQEDSAVYLCASSLMLSGGDTQYFGPGTRLTVL.

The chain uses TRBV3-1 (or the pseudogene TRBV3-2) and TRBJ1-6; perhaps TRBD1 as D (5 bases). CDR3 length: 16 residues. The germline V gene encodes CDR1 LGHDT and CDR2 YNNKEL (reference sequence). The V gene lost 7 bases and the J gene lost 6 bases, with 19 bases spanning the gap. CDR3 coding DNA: TGTGCCAGCACCACCTCTTGGGGGGGGTTTAATTCACCCCTCCACTTT. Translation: CASTTSWGGFNSPLHF.

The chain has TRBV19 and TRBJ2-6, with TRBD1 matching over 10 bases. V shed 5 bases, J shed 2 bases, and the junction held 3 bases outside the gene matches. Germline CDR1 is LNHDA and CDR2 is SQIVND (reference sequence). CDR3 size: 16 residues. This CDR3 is CASSPGTGAGANVLTF. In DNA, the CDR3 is TGTGCCAGTAGTCCGGGGACAGGGGCTGGGGCCAACGTCCTGACTTTC.

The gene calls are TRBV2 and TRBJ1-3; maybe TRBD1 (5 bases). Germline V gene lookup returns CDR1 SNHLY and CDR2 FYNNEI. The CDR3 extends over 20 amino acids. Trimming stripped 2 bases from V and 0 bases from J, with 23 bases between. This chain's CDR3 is CASSEFPGDSTSSSGNTIYF. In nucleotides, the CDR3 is TGTGCCAGCAGTGAATTTCCGGGAGACAGTACCTCCTCCTCTGGAAACACCATATATTTT.

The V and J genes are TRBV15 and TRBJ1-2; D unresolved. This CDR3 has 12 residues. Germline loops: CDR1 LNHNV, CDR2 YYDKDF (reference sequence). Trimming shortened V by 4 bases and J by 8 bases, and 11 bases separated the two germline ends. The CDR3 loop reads CATSNPPRGYTF. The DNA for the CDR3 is TGTGCCACCAGCAACCCCCCGCGGGGCTACACCTTC.

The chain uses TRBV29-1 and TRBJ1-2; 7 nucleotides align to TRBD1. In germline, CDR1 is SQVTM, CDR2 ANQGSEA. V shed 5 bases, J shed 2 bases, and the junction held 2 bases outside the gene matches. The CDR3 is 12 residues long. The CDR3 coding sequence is TGCAGCGTTTCACAGGGGAACTATGGCTACACCTTC. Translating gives CSVSQGNYGYTF.

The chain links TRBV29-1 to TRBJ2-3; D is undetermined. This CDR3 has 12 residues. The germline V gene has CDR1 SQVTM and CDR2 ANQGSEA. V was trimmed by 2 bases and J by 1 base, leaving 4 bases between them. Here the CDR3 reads CSVELGTDTQYF. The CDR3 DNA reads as TGCAGCGTTGAATTAGGCACAGATACGCAGTATTTT.

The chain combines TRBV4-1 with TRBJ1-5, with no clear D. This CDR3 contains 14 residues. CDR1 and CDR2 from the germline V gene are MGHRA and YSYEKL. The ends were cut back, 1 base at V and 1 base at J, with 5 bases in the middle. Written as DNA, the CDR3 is TGCGCCAGCAGCCAAGTAGTGAGCAATCAGCCCCAGCATTTT. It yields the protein CASSQVVSNQPQHF.

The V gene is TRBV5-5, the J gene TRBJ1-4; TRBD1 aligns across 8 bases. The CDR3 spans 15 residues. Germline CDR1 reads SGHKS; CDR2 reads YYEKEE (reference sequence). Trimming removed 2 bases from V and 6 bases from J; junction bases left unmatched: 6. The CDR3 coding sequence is TGTGCCAGCAGCTTAACAGGGGGTGCTCATGAAAAACTGTTTTTT. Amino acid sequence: CASSLTGGAHEKLFF.

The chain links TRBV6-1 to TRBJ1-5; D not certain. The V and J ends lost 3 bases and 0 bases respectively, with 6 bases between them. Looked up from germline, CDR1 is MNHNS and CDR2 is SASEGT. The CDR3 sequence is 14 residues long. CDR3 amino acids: CASSEGNSNQPQHF. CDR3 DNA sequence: TGTGCCAGCAGTGAGGGCAATAGCAATCAGCCCCAGCATTTT.

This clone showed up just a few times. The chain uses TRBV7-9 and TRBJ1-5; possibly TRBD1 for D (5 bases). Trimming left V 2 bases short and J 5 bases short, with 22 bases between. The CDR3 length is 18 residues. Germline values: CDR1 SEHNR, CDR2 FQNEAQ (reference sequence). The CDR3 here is CASSLPSGFRREYQPQHF. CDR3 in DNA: TGTGCCAGCAGCTTACCCAGCGGTTTTCGCAGGGAATATCAGCCCCAGCATTTT. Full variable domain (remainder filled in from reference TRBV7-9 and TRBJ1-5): DTGVSQNPRHKITKRGQNVTFRCDPISEHNRLYWYRQTLGQGPEFLTYFQNEAQLEKSRLLSDRFSAERPKGSFSTLEIQRTEQGDSAMYLCASSLPSGFRREYQPQHFGDGTRLSIL.

The CDR3 protein is CAWRKDRADTQYF. As DNA, the CDR3 is TGTGCCTGGAGGAAGGACAGGGCAGATACGCAGTATTTT. The chain has TRBV30 and TRBJ2-3; TRBD1 agrees at 8 bases. The CDR3 spans 13 residues. Trimming cost V 3 bases and J 4 bases; bases outside gene matches: 3. Germline V gene data show CDR1 as GTSNPN and CDR2 as SVGIG (reference sequence).

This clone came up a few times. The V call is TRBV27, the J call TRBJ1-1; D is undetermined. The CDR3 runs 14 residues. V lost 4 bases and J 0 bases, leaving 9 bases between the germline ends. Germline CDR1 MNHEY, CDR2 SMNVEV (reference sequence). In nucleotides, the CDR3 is TGTGCCAGCAGTTCCGCAGAGTTGAACACTGAAGCTTTCTTT. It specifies CASSSAELNTEAFF.